The present T cell receptor beta chain was sequenced within a study of blood T cell repertoires in COVID-19 (TCRdb year 2020). Context from the whole study: Collaborator samples came from the United States, Italy and Spain and covered acute and convalescent phases of COVID-19. The material from the prospective study consisted of cDNA or gDNA derived from T cells, B-cell-depleted T cells, or PBMCs. The dataset comprised deeply sampled blood TCRbeta repertoires from subjects exposed to, actively infected with, or recovered from COVID-19. A freely available public database, intended as a resource for researchers studying the immune response to SARS-CoV-2, is where the repertoires were released. The samples were drawn from the first 160 participants of the ongoing ImmuneRACE study and from 1,254 subjects provided by 6 global collaborators. Nearly every sample came with metadata listing a de-identified subject ID, COVID-19 status, age in years and sex. HLA class I and class II types, where available, came from metadata supplied by the sample provider rather than from assay-based typing. The paper as a whole reports these results and caveats: How much clinical and demographic metadata was included differed by source and by participant, and the metadata was provided uncurated.

Deletion took 0 bases off V and 0 bases off J, with a span of 3 bases between the germline ends. Including the terminal cysteine and phenylalanine, the CDR3 comprises 13 residues. The CDR3 DNA has 39 bases and is translated from base 1. In the germline V gene, CDR1 corresponds to SGDLS and CDR2 to YYNGEE. About this clone itself: Its antigen target is currently unknown. Base qualities were left out, and no much larger clone turns up one base away.

Each collaborating institution followed its own protocols to collect whole blood in K2EDTA tubes. For TCRbeta analysis, collaborators shipped samples as frozen whole blood, isolated PBMCs, or DNA extracted from either of those sample types. TCRbeta CDR3 regions were amplified from genomic DNA using the immunoSEQ Assay, a bias-controlled multiplex PCR. On the authors' methods: The number of nucleated cells in each sample was estimated by amplification of reference gene primers within the assay. To quantify the absolute abundance of each unique TCRbeta CDR3 rearrangement, sequence reads were collapsed and filtered. For each sample, productive Simpson clonality was calculated as the square root of Simpson's diversity index across productive rearrangements. Imported from immuneACCESS, the table was reduced by TCRdb to in-frame sequences with V and J called. These copies leave out some clones; in studies compared against another copy, an unresolved V gene accounts for under half, and the cause of the remainder is not known. For V, J and clone size, that table is used; D and trimming come from the DNA. Within this sample are around 170,000 clones, with around 92% of them counted one time only. Roughly 3.1% of the sample comes from the top ten.

This receptor was taken from a man in his sixties with acute or convalescent COVID-19. The chain links TRBV9 with TRBJ1-1; the D gene identity is not certain. The sequencing input was peripheral blood. In nucleotide form, the sequence is TGTGCCAGCAGCGTAGTATTGAACACTGAAGCTTTCTTT. It codes for CASSVVLNTEAFF.